A selection of T cell receptor beta chains follows, all from one sample in a study of human T cells and chemical hapten exposure. MiXCR was run by TCRdb on the RACE reads, yielding one entry per CDR3 protein. The data hold around 180,000 distinct CDR3 sequences, with about 31% observed a single time. Sequenced here: whole blood, sampled in connection with sensitization to the hapten diphenylcyclopropenone (DPC). All receptors derive from a woman in her twenties or thirties with alopecia areata. Some clones in this sample may be carry-over from other donors' samples. CDR3s include the opening cysteine and the closing phenylalanine or tryptophan. The D gene is left open where the match is weak. Clone size is not always given. Where it is, it says once, few, many or a class for expanded clones.

d_gene,j_gene,abundance,v_gene,CDR3nt,CDR3aa
.,TRBJ2-1,.,TRBV29-1,TGCAGCGCCCTACGAGGGGATCGCAATGAGCAGTTCTTC,CSALRGDRNEQFF
.,TRBJ2-7,.,TRBV7-2,TGTGCCAGCAGCTCCCACGAGCCGGGACGGCCCGTATTGTTCTTC,CASSSHEPGRPVLFF
.,TRBJ2-2,few,TRBV20-1,TGCAGTCTAGCGTTCGCGAACACCGGGGAGCTGTTTTTT,CSLAFANTGELFF
.,TRBJ1-2,.,TRBV11-2,TGTGCCAGCAGCTTAGATGACGGGGTCAAGAGCTACACCTTC,CASSLDDGVKSYTF
TRBD1,TRBJ2-7,.,TRBV5-6,TGTGCCAGCAGCTTCCGGGGACAGGGGGCCTACGAGCAGTACTTC,CASSFRGQGAYEQYF
.,TRBJ1-5,few,TRBV29-1,TGCAGCGTAAGTCAGGGCAATCAGCCCCAGCATTTT,CSVSQGNQPQHF
.,TRBJ2-5,.,TRBV18,TGTGCCAGCTCTAGCCGACAGGATTACGAGACCCAGTACTTC,CASSSRQDYETQYF
TRBD1,TRBJ1-1,few,TRBV7-9,TGTGCCAGCAGCTTAGCTACAGGGGGCATGAACACTGAAGCTTTCTTT,CASSLATGGMNTEAFF
.,TRBJ1-1,.,TRBV10-3,TGTGCCATCAGGGCCGGACTTAACACTGAAGCTTTCTTT,CAIRAGLNTEAFF
TRBD2,TRBJ2-2,.,TRBV4-3,TGCGCCAGCAGCCAAGTTAGCGGGGCGAACACCGGGGAGCTGTTTTTT,CASSQVSGANTGELFF